A single sample is the source of the 24 T cell receptor beta chains below, sequenced in a study of CD8 T cells in ankylosing spondylitis. Study outcomes and limitations: Ankylosing spondylitis blood appeared to carry a characteristic TCR beta motif of roughly eight highly homologous variants.

In TCRdb, the 5' RACE reads were re-called with MiXCR into one record per CDR3 protein. The repertoire has almost 400,000 distinct CDR3 sequences, 20% to 25% of them found once; the top ten carry roughly a sixth. The antigens for these receptors are not known. Sequencing used blood, either unsorted or a sorted T cell fraction (not recorded which). The receptors here all came from a male donor with ankylosing spondylitis.

V is TRBV9 and J is TRBJ2-3; D perhaps matches TRBD1 (5 bases). The CDR3 has 14 residues. The germline V and J ends were trimmed by 1 base and 5 bases, with 11 bases remaining between them. Germline-derived CDR1 and CDR2 are SGDLS and YYNGEE. CDR3 sequence reads: CASSVNRIGDTQYF. CDR3 coding DNA: TGTGCCAGCAGCGTAAACAGGATCGGAGATACGCAGTATTTT. Full variable domain (missing parts from reference TRBV9 and TRBJ2-3): DSGVTQTPKHLITATGQRVTLRCSPRSGDLSVYWYQQSLDQGLQFLIQYYNGEERAKGNILERFSAQQFPDLHSELNLSSLELGDSALYFCASSVNRIGDTQYFGPGTRLTVL.

This clonotype was seen just once. The chain combines TRBV29-1 with TRBJ2-2; the D is unclear. Per the germline V gene, CDR1 is SQVTM and CDR2 is ANQGSEA. The CDR3 loop spans 13 amino acids. V was trimmed by 7 bases and J by 2 bases, leaving 11 bases between them. The CDR3 nucleotides read TGCAGCGCGTCCGAAACAAACACCGGGGAGCTGTTTTTT. Its protein product is CSASETNTGELFF.

This clonotype occurred a few times. The chain combines TRBV7-8 with TRBJ1-5, with D possibly TRBD1 on 6 matching bases. Trimming cost V 5 bases and J 7 bases, with 21 bases left between them. Germline CDR1 and CDR2: SGHVS and FQNEAQ. The CDR3 length is 16 residues. CDR3 protein: CASSASATGRGQPQHF. In DNA form, the CDR3 reads TGTGCCAGCAGCGCCAGCGCTACAGGGCGGGGACAGCCCCAGCATTTT.

V usage is TRBV27 and J usage is TRBJ1-6; D is unclear. Germline values: CDR1 MNHEY, CDR2 SMNVEV (reference sequence). V shed 5 bases and J shed 10 bases, with 18 bases lying between them. The CDR3 has 15 residues. CDR3 nucleotides: TGTGCCAGCAGTCCCCTCCCCGCGCCGGGCTCACCCCTCCACTTT. It is translated as CASSPLPAPGSPLHF.

The chain joins TRBV7-2 to TRBJ2-3; possible D gene TRBD1, 5 bases. Trimming stripped 5 bases from V and 5 bases from J, with 14 bases between. This CDR3 comprises 14 residues. CDR1 is SGHTA, CDR2 FQGNSA, per germline. DNA for the CDR3: TGTGCCAGCAGCCCCCCGACAGTCGGAGATACGCAGTATTTT. It is translated as CASSPPTVGDTQYF.

The rearrangement links TRBV5-1 to TRBJ2-2; 8 nucleotides line up with TRBD2. The CDR3 consists of 16 residues. V lost 2 bases to trimming and J lost 1 base; unmatched junction nucleotides: 4. CDR1 is SGHRS, CDR2 YFSETQ, per germline. The DNA for the CDR3 is TGCGCCAGCAGCTTAAGGACTAGCCAGAACACCGGGGAGCTGTTTTTT. This gives the protein CASSLRTSQNTGELFF.

Here the CDR3 reads CSAAGGEGPGDTQYF. CDR3 coding DNA: TGCAGTGCTGCGGGGGGGGAGGGCCCAGGAGATACGCAGTATTTT. J is TRBJ2-3 and V is TRBV20-1; 9 bases line up with TRBD2. This CDR3 has 15 amino acids. V dropped 5 bases and J dropped 5; count of bases not matched to a gene: 11. The germline CDR1 and CDR2 sequences are DFQATT and SNEGSKA (reference sequence).

This clonotype was observed a handful of times. The V gene is TRBV9, the J gene TRBJ2-1, with D possibly being TRBD1 (7 bases). The CDR3 runs 15 residues. V lost 0 bases and J lost 4, with 11 bases in between. Looked up from germline, CDR1 is SGDLS and CDR2 is YYNGEE. The CDR3 nucleotides read TGTGCCAGCAGCGTAGTCTCAGGGGGGTACAATGAGCAGTTCTTC. Translation gives CASSVVSGGYNEQFF.

V gene TRBV6-1 combines with J gene TRBJ2-7; D is possibly TRBD2 (5 bases). There are 13 residues in the CDR3. CDR1 is MNHNS, CDR2 SASEGT, per germline. V was cut by 5 bases and J by 5 bases, with 13 bases left in between. The CDR3 sequence: CASSRVSGNEQYF. In nucleotides, the CDR3 is TGTGCCAGCAGTCGGGTTTCGGGAAACGAGCAGTACTTC.

The chain links TRBV30 to TRBJ1-2; D is uncertain. This CDR3 contains 11 residues. Trimming took off 5 bases at V and 13 bases at J, with 17 bases between the two ends. Germline V CDR1 and CDR2: GTSNPN, SVGIG (reference sequence). The CDR3 sequence is CAWSRTDRPTF. The CDR3, as DNA: TGTGCCTGGTCGAGGACGGACCGCCCCACCTTC.

At least ten counts were recorded for this clonotype. The genes are TRBV29-1 and TRBJ2-1; D call uncertain. The V gene's germline CDR1 is SQVTM and CDR2 ANQGSEA. V was trimmed by 2 bases and J by 12 bases, leaving 14 bases between them. This CDR3 spans 12 amino acids. The CDR3 protein is CSVEISRTGQFF. Written as DNA, the CDR3 is TGCAGCGTTGAAATATCCAGGACGGGGCAGTTCTTC.

This clonotype has more than one count but fewer than ten. The chain recombines TRBV28 with TRBJ2-2, with 11 bases aligning to TRBD1. The junction had 9 bases not matched to a gene; V was cut back by 8 bases and J by 4 bases. There are 16 residues in the CDR3. Germline assignment: CDR1 MDHEN and CDR2 SYDVKM. CDR3 bases: TGTGCCAGCTTTGTCCCGGGACAGGGGGGCACCGGGGAGCTGTTTTTT. This codes for CASFVPGQGGTGELFF. Supplemented by reference TRBV28 and TRBJ2-2, the full variable domain reads DVKVTQSSRYLVKRTGEKVFLECVQDMDHENMFWYRQDPGLGLRLIYFSYDVKMKEKGDIPEGYSVSREKKERFSLILESASTNQTSMYLCASFVPGQGGTGELFFGEGSRLTVL.

A few counts support this clonotype. V usage is TRBV12-3 or TRBV12-4 and J usage is TRBJ2-1; D is possibly TRBD2 (6 bases). V was shortened by 1 base and J by 11 bases, with 12 bases between the two germline ends. The CDR3 is 13 residues long. CDR3: CASSLGIGTQQFF. The DNA of the CDR3 is TGTGCCAGCAGTTTAGGAATCGGGACTCAGCAGTTCTTC.

In this sample, this clonotype turned up a few times. V gene TRBV25-1 combines with J gene TRBJ2-1; 9 positions agree with TRBD1. Germline CDR1 and CDR2: MGHDK and SYGVNS. V lost 8 bases and J lost 6; bases outside the gene matches: 11. This CDR3 is 15 amino acids long. The CDR3 nucleotides are TGTGCCAGCCTCCTTGGACAGGGGAGATCCAATGAGCAGTTCTTC. It codes for CASLLGQGRSNEQFF.

This clonotype turned up a few times. The chain couples TRBV11-2 to TRBJ2-7, with 9 bases that match TRBD2. Germline V gives CDR1 SGHAT, CDR2 FQNNGV. After removal of 2 bases from V and 1 base from J, the junction contained 12 bases not matched to a gene. The CDR3 covers 18 residues. The CDR3 is CASSLPRGVAGVSYEQYF. CDR3 DNA: TGTGCCAGCAGCTTACCCAGAGGGGTAGCGGGAGTATCCTACGAGCAGTACTTC.

This clonotype has just a few counts. The chain joins TRBV24-1 to TRBJ1-5, with D unresolved. Germline loops: CDR1 KGHDR, CDR2 SFDVKD. The CDR3 runs to 14 residues. Deletions cut 5 bases from V and 7 bases from J, with 14 bases between. CDR3 sequence: CATSGSTVGQPQHF. The CDR3 DNA is TGTGCCACCAGTGGGAGCACGGTGGGACAGCCCCAGCATTTT.

This clonotype showed up just a few times. This sequence joins TRBV7-9 and TRBJ2-1; D might be TRBD1 or TRBD2, each matching 6 bases. V was pared by 6 bases and J by 9 bases, with 18 bases between. This CDR3 contains 14 residues. Looked up from germline, CDR1 is SEHNR and CDR2 is FQNEAQ (reference sequence). The CDR3 spells CASSTGTDGGEQFF. The CDR3 DNA follows: TGTGCCAGCAGTACAGGGACTGACGGCGGTGAGCAGTTCTTC. The full variable domain, rest sourced from reference TRBV7-9 and TRBJ2-1, is DTGVSQNPRHKITKRGQNVTFRCDPISEHNRLYWYRQTLGQGPEFLTYFQNEAQLEKSRLLSDRFSAERPKGSFSTLEIQRTEQGDSAMYLCASSTGTDGGEQFFGPGTRLTVL.

The rearrangement uses TRBV18 and TRBJ2-1; D possibly corresponds to TRBD1 (5 bases). This CDR3 comprises 13 residues. Per the germline V gene, CDR1 is KGHSH and CDR2 is LQKENI. V shed 4 bases and J shed 5 bases, with 9 bases lying between them. The CDR3 DNA is TGTGCCAGCTCACTTCGACAGAACAATGAGCAGTTCTTC. Translating it yields CASSLRQNNEQFF.

As DNA, the CDR3 is TGTGCCAGCAGTTACCGACAGGGGAACACTGAAGCTTTCTTT. This translates into CASSYRQGNTEAFF. The chain combines TRBV12-3 or TRBV12-4 with TRBJ1-1; the match to TRBD1 covers 7 bases. The CDR3 is made up of 14 amino acids. V gave up 4 bases and J gave up 1 base; unmatched junction bases: 3.

This clonotype has only a few counts. The genes are TRBV3-1 and TRBJ1-1; perhaps TRBD1 as D (5 bases). The length of the CDR3 is 11 residues. The V end lost 3 bases, the J end lost 6 bases, and 5 bases lay between the germline ends. Germline lookup yields CDR1 LGHDT and CDR2 YNNKEL (reference sequence). The CDR3 bases are TGTGCCAGCAGCCAGGGGGCTGAAGCTTTCTTT. Residues: CASSQGAEAFF.

The gene calls are TRBV6-1 and TRBJ1-6; D is undetermined. The CDR3 covers 13 residues. The V gene lost 10 bases and the J gene lost 0 bases, with 7 bases spanning the gap. The germline V gene has CDR1 MNHNS and CDR2 SASEGT. The CDR3 sequence: CATGRSYNSPLHF. The CDR3, as DNA: TGTGCCACCGGTCGCTCCTATAATTCACCCCTCCACTTT.

The rearrangement links TRBV4-3 to TRBJ1-1; D possibly corresponds to TRBD1 (5 bases). Germline V CDR1 and CDR2: LGHNA, YSLEER. The CDR3 has 13 residues. V was clipped by 2 bases and J by 5 bases, with 9 bases between them. Here the CDR3 reads CASSQFAGTEAFF. In nucleotides, the CDR3 is TGCGCCAGCAGCCAATTTGCAGGGACTGAAGCTTTCTTT.

V and J are TRBV10-2 and TRBJ1-1, with D possibly TRBD1 on 5 matching bases. The germline gives CDR1 WSHSY, CDR2 SAAADI. V was pared by 6 bases and J by 1 base, with 9 bases between. The CDR3 covers 13 residues. The CDR3 nucleotides read TGCGCCAGCAGCGCTGGACAGAACACTGAAGCTTTCTTT. It codes for CASSAGQNTEAFF.

This chain links TRBV4-2 with TRBJ2-2, with TRBD2 matching 8 bases. The V gene end was trimmed by 0 bases and the J gene end by 1 base; junction bases not matched to a gene: 4. Per the germline V gene, CDR1 is LGHNA and CDR2 is YNFKEQ. The CDR3 contains 17 residues. The CDR3 sequence: CASSQDLAGGNTGELFF. In DNA, the CDR3 is TGTGCCAGCAGCCAAGATCTGGCGGGAGGGAACACCGGGGAGCTGTTTTTT.